Following are 8 T cell receptor beta chains from one sample sequenced in a study of Graves' ophthalmopathy and Graves' hyperthyroidism. CDR3 regions of TCR beta were amplified from RNA transcripts. The authors performed first-round RT-PCR with HTBI primers and then a second-round multiplex PCR. TCRdb re-analysed the multiplex PCR reads in MiXCR, keeping a single row per CDR3 protein. The sample lists around 1.1 million distinct CDR3 sequences, 35% to 40% occurring once. Sequenced sample: peripheral blood or thyroid tissue (not recorded which). These receptors originate from an adult man with Graves' hyperthyroidism.

This clonotype occurred a few times. The CDR3, as DNA: TGCAGCGTTGGGACAGGGGACGGCTACACCTTC. The encoded protein is CSVGTGDGYTF. This chain uses TRBV29-1 with TRBJ1-2; 9 bases are a match to TRBD1. The V gene's germline CDR1 is SQVTM and CDR2 ANQGSEA. The junction had 2 bases not matched to a gene; V was cut back by 4 bases and J by 8 bases. The CDR3 is made up of 11 amino acids.

This clonotype was observed many times. The CDR3 DNA reads TGTGCCAGCAGCTCGACAGGTGTCTACGGCAATCAGCCCCAGCATTTT. This translates into CASSSTGVYGNQPQHF. This chain links TRBV5-6 with TRBJ1-5, with D tentatively TRBD1 (6 bases). The germline CDR1 and CDR2 sequences are SGHDT and YYEEEE. The CDR3 covers 16 residues. The germline V and J ends were trimmed by 3 bases and 2 bases, with 15 bases remaining between them.

This clonotype has at least ten counts. The rearrangement joins TRBV11-2 to TRBJ2-7, with TRBD1 as a possible D gene (5 bases). V was pared by 4 bases and J by 0 bases, with 13 bases between. Germline V gene lookup returns CDR1 SGHAT and CDR2 FQNNGV. The CDR3 is made up of 15 amino acids. The CDR3 reads CASSSLMTVSYEQYF. The CDR3 coding sequence is TGTGCCAGCAGCTCCCTCATGACAGTCTCCTACGAGCAGTACTTC.

This clonotype was seen more than once but under ten times. This chain links TRBV5-1 with TRBJ2-2; 14 nucleotides match TRBD2. CDR3 length equals 18 residues. Germline V gene data show CDR1 as SGHRS and CDR2 as YFSETQ. V gave up 4 bases and J gave up 4 bases; unmatched junction bases: 9. CDR3 DNA sequence: TGCGCCAGCAGCCCGGCCGGGACTAGCGGGGGCCTCACCGGGGAGCTGTTTTTT. It yields the protein CASSPAGTSGGLTGELFF.

This chain connects TRBV7-2 to TRBJ1-2, with no clear D. From germline, CDR1 is SGHTA and CDR2 FQGNSA. V dropped 5 bases and J dropped 4 bases, with 17 bases sitting between them. The length of the CDR3 is 15 residues. CDR3 protein: CASSQDRSGFYGYTF. The CDR3 DNA reads TGTGCCAGCAGCCAAGATCGGTCCGGGTTCTATGGCTACACCTTC.

Here the CDR3 reads CASSSRDSEETQYF. CDR3 in DNA: TGTGCCAGCAGTTCCCGGGATAGCGAGGAGACCCAGTACTTC. The genes are TRBV12-3 or TRBV12-4 and TRBJ2-5; perhaps TRBD2 as D (5 bases). V lost 4 bases to trimming and J lost 5 bases, with 14 bases between them. The CDR3 contains 14 residues.

The CDR3 spells CASSLVDRLHGYTF. The CDR3 region has the DNA TGTGCCAGCAGCTTAGTGGACAGGCTTCATGGCTACACCTTC. This sequence joins TRBV13 and TRBJ1-2; the match to TRBD1 covers 7 bases. This CDR3 comprises 14 residues. After removal of 1 base from V and 6 bases from J, the junction contained 5 bases not matched to a gene. CDR1 is PRHDT and CDR2 is FYEKMQ in the germline V gene (reference sequence).

This clonotype turned up a few times. CDR3 nucleotides: TGTGCCAGCAGCCAAGGGTGGGACACCATATATTTT. It codes for CASSQGWDTIYF. The gene calls are TRBV3-1 and TRBJ1-3, with unresolved D. V shed 1 base and J shed 8 bases, with 6 bases lying between them. This CDR3 has 12 amino acids. CDR1 is LGHDT, CDR2 YNNKEL, per germline (reference sequence).